This T cell receptor (beta chain) was recorded in a study of T cell repertoires in cytomegalovirus infection. Concerning this clonotype itself: Its target is not known. The junction differs from germline at one of its ends, possibly a read error.

The CDR3 length is 14 residues. In TCRdb, the reads were re-called with MiXCR into one record per CDR3 protein. The table includes around 430,000 distinct CDR3 sequences, 40% to 50% detected once. The rearrangement links TRBV5-3 to TRBJ1-3, with a possible D match to TRBD1 (5 bases). TRBV5-3 is given ORF status, its function remaining uncertain. Here the sequenced sample was cultured PBMCs, taken from culture after CMV antigen stimulation. The receptor's source is a human donor in good health (CMV status not recorded). Some clones in this sample may be carry-over from other donors' samples. CDR3 in DNA: TGTGCCAGCAGCTTGCCAGGGCGAGGGGACACCATATATTTT. Amino acid sequence: CASSLPGRGDTIYF.